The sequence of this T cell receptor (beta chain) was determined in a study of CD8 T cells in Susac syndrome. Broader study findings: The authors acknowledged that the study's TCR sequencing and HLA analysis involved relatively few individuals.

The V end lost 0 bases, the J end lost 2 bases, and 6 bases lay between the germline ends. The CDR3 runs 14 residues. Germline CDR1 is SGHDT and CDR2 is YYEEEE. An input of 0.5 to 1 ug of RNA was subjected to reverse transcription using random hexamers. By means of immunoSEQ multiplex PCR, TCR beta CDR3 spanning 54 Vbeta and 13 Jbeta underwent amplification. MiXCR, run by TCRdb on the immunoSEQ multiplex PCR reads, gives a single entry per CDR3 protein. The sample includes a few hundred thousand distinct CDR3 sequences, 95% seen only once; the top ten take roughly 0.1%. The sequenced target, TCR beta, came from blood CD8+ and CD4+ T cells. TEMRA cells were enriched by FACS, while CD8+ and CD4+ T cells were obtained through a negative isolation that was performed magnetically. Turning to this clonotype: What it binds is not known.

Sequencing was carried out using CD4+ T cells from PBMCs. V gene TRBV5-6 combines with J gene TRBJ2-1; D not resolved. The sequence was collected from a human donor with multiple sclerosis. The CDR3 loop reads CASSLVGPYNEQFF. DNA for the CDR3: TGTGCCAGCAGCTTGGTTGGTCCCTACAATGAGCAGTTCTTC.